The source of this T cell receptor beta chain is a study of regulatory T cells in long-lasting Graves disease. Libraries of TCR beta came from iRepertoire HTBI primers plus Arm-PCR of CDR3 regions. Via MiXCR, TCRdb re-called the multiplex PCR reads, giving one row per CDR3 protein. The table has around 450,000 distinct CDR3 sequences, about 15% seen once. In this sample, this clonotype turned up many times. Documented time point: newly diagnosed GD, antithyroid drugs for less than 3 months. RNA isolated from PBMCs was used to make the TCR library. V lost 7 bases, J lost 2 bases, and 12 bases lay in between. This CDR3 is built from 13 residues. The sample was also reused in another study, on T cells in Graves' hyperthyroidism and ophthalmopathy.

The sample here was peripheral blood mononuclear cells (PBMCs), taken at new diagnosis, from a patient treated with antithyroid drugs. The TCR comes from a woman in her 30s with Graves disease. This chain uses TRBV12-3 or TRBV12-4 with TRBJ2-7, with D uncertain. The CDR3 is CASTFGSTYEQYF. As DNA, the CDR3 is TGTGCCAGCACGTTTGGCAGCACCTACGAGCAGTACTTC.